This record looks at one T cell receptor (beta chain) sequence and its context. Its antigen is as yet unknown. Profiling relied on immunoSEQ multiplex PCR, and the TCRdb table lists in-frame clones only, not all of them. This sample has about 160,000 clones, with roughly 92% found just once. The data were taken from a study of OX40 agonist ivuxolimab in advanced cancers. Study results and limitations: Certain nonresponders likewise exhibited a low normalized T-cell clonal expansion. On average, CD8+ T cells had more expanded clones than CD4+.

The trim removed 4 bases at V and 3 bases at J, leaving 8 bases unmatched. Germline V gene data show CDR1 as MNHEY and CDR2 as SMNVEV (reference sequence). The CDR3 contains 15 residues. The sample here was CD4+ or CD8+ T cells sorted from blood, taken in a trial of the OX40 agonist ivuxolimab. This TCR derives from an adult with an advanced solid tumor such as melanoma, head and neck, liver or kidney cancer. The V and J genes are TRBV27 and TRBJ2-5; 7 bases map to TRBD1. The CDR3 loop reads CASSSGPGTEETQYF. The CDR3 region has the DNA TGTGCCAGCAGTTCCGGCCCCGGGACAGAAGAGACCCAGTACTTC.